These 11 T cell receptor beta chains came from one sample sequenced in a study of blood T cell repertoires in COVID-19. The repertoire was sequenced with immunoSEQ multiplex PCR; TCRdb's copy has only in-frame clones and lacks some. The sample has about 24,000 clones, roughly nine tenths seen once. The source material was peripheral blood. The receptor set was obtained from a middle-aged man with active COVID-19.

The V call is TRBV10-1, the J call TRBJ1-1; possible D gene TRBD1, 5 bases. Trimming stripped 1 base from V and 5 bases from J, with 17 bases between. The V gene's germline CDR1 is WNHNN and CDR2 SYGVQD (reference sequence). The CDR3 has 16 amino acids. The CDR3 spells CASSEYLPGGWTEAFF. CDR3 DNA sequence: TGCGCCAGCAGTGAGTACCTCCCGGGGGGGTGGACTGAAGCTTTCTTT.

V and J are TRBV2 and TRBJ1-1; possible D gene TRBD1, 6 bases. CDR1 is SNHLY and CDR2 is FYNNEI in the germline V gene. This CDR3 is 15 amino acids long. V lost 11 bases, J lost 4 bases, and 23 bases lay in between. The CDR3, as DNA: TGTGCCGGAACCCCGGGACACTCGAGGACCACTGAAGCTTTCTTT. Its protein product is CAGTPGHSRTTEAFF.

The V gene is TRBV6-2 or TRBV6-3, the J gene TRBJ2-1; D gene ambiguous. CDR1 is MNHEY, CDR2 SVGEGT, per germline. CDR3 length equals 14 residues. Trimming removed 0 bases at V and 4 bases at J, with 7 bases between. The CDR3 region is CASSYSFQYNEQFF. The CDR3 DNA reads TGTGCCAGCAGTTACTCGTTTCAGTACAATGAGCAGTTCTTC.

J is TRBJ2-1 and V is TRBV11-2, with D uncertain. V dropped 3 bases and J dropped 5 bases, with 5 bases sitting between them. Germline assignment: CDR1 SGHAT and CDR2 FQNNGV. The CDR3 length is 12 residues. DNA of the CDR3: TGTGCCAGCAGCTTCGTTGACAATGAGCAGTTCTTC. This translates into CASSFVDNEQFF.

This chain links TRBV29-1 with TRBJ2-1; D is undetermined. This CDR3 region has 15 residues. Germline V gene sequence: CDR1 SQVTM, CDR2 ANQGSEA. The germline V and J ends were trimmed by 5 bases and 0 bases, with 14 bases remaining between them. CDR3 nucleotides: TGCAGCGTTAAAGGACCAGCGAGCTCCTACAATGAGCAGTTCTTC. Residues: CSVKGPASSYNEQFF.

The rearrangement joins TRBV6-5 to TRBJ2-7; TRBD1 matches 7 bases. Germline trimming cut 0 bases from V and 2 bases from J; bases unmatched to any gene: 4. The CDR3 has 15 amino acids. Germline values: CDR1 MNHEY, CDR2 SVGAGI. The CDR3 DNA follows: TGTGCCAGCAGTTACTCTATGGACAGGACCTACGAGCAGTACTTC. Amino acid sequence: CASSYSMDRTYEQYF.

The CDR3 DNA reads TGTGCCAGCAGCGGCGGGGGGGGGACAAAGACCCAGTACTTC. Translation gives CASSGGGGTKTQYF. The rearrangement links TRBV7-2 to TRBJ2-5, with 9 nucleotides matching TRBD2. From germline, CDR1 is SGHTA and CDR2 FQGNSA. The CDR3 loop spans 14 amino acids. Trimming removed 5 bases from V and 6 bases from J; junction bases left unmatched: 7.

The chain recombines TRBV9 with TRBJ1-1; 7 bases are shared with TRBD1. Per the germline V gene, CDR1 is SGDLS and CDR2 is YYNGEE. Unmatched junction bases numbered 7, after V lost 4 bases and J lost 4 bases. CDR3 length: 14 amino acids. Here the CDR3 DNA reads TGTGCCAGCAGCCCCAACCCAGGGGGCACTGAAGCTTTCTTT. This translates into CASSPNPGGTEAFF.

This clone has a handful of counts. This chain joins TRBV10-3 and TRBJ1-5, with D uncertain. V shed 0 bases and J shed 4 bases, with 10 bases lying between them. CDR3 length equals 15 residues. The germline V gene has CDR1 ENHRY and CDR2 SYGVKD. DNA for the CDR3: TGTGCCATCAGTGAGTCAACATCGGGGAATCAGCCCCAGCATTTT. Its translation is CAISESTSGNQPQHF.

For the CDR3, the DNA is TGTGCCACCAGTGGGGGGGGCCGGGAGACCCAGTACTTC. Amino acids: CATSGGGRETQYF. The rearrangement links TRBV24-1 to TRBJ2-5; D may be TRBD2 (7 bases). The CDR3 totals 13 residues. Deletions cut 5 bases from V and 5 bases from J, with 11 bases between. CDR1 is KGHDR, CDR2 SFDVKD, per germline.

The chain has TRBV10-2 and TRBJ2-7; 10 bases align to TRBD1. Unmatched junction bases numbered 3, after V lost 8 bases and J lost 2 bases. Germline CDR1 WSHSY, CDR2 SAAADI. The CDR3 is made up of 13 amino acids. The CDR3 DNA sequence: TGCGCCAGCTCCGGGACAGGGGCCTACGAGCAGTACTTC. It encodes CASSGTGAYEQYF.